Presented here are 9 T cell receptor beta chains from one specimen sequenced in a study of control samples from healthy donors and cancer patients (dated by TCRdb to the early 2020s). The library was prepared using the immunoSEQ multiplex PCR assay. The table was pulled from immuneACCESS by TCRdb, which kept in-frame rearrangements only. Such tables lose some clones; where checked, under half of the loss comes from unresolved V genes, and the rest has no known cause. Within this sample are about 160,000 clones, with just over 95% of them counted one time only. The ten largest make up approximately 0.93% of the sample. The sequencing sample was made of blood. The receptors derive from a woman aged 25-40 years in good health.

V is TRBV28 and J is TRBJ1-2; no firm D call. V gave up 8 bases and J gave up 4 bases, with 14 bases separating them. Germline V gene sequence: CDR1 MDHEN, CDR2 SYDVKM. The CDR3 is made up of 13 amino acids. DNA for the CDR3: TGTGCCAGCCGTGCGGGCGCTCCCTATGGCTACACCTTC. Translating it yields CASRAGAPYGYTF.

The chain recombines TRBV6-5 with TRBJ1-1; D ambiguous. Germline CDR1 MNHEY, CDR2 SVGAGI. The CDR3 extends over 15 amino acids. The ends were cut back, 4 bases at V and 5 bases at J, with 17 bases in the middle. Here the CDR3 DNA reads TGTGCCAGCAGTTTCCGGACGGGGTTGAGGACTGAAGCTTTCTTT. Its protein is CASSFRTGLRTEAFF.

This clone was seen more than once but under ten times. The V gene is TRBV18, the J gene TRBJ1-5; a possible D gene is TRBD1 (6 bases). Germline V gives CDR1 KGHSH, CDR2 LQKENI. V gave up 1 base and J gave up 2 bases, with 12 bases separating them. This CDR3 region has 16 residues. The DNA for the CDR3 is TGTGCCAGCTCACCACGGGGGGGCACGGGCAATCAGCCCCAGCATTTT. Translated, it gives CASSPRGGTGNQPQHF.

The genes are TRBV28 and TRBJ2-7, with TRBD2 matching 9 bases. Losses at the gene ends were 8 bases for V and 4 bases for J; bases not matched to a gene: 6. Germline CDR1 and CDR2: MDHEN and SYDVKM. This CDR3 is 13 amino acids long. CDR3 in amino acids: CASEGLAKYEQYF. The DNA for the CDR3 is TGTGCCAGCGAAGGACTAGCGAAATACGAGCAGTACTTC.

The chain combines TRBV28 with TRBJ1-1; 7 bases match TRBD1. V was clipped by 10 bases and J by 4 bases; unmatched bases: 6. CDR1 MDHEN and CDR2 SYDVKM come from the germline V gene. CDR3 size: 12 residues. The DNA of the CDR3 is TGTGCCACCAAGACAGGGACCACTGAAGCTTTCTTT. Translating it yields CATKTGTTEAFF.

CDR3 protein: CATSRDKGPNTEAFF. For the CDR3, the DNA is TGTGCCACCAGCAGAGATAAGGGGCCAAACACTGAAGCTTTCTTT. The V gene is TRBV15, the J gene TRBJ1-1; D may be TRBD1 (5 bases). Trimming took 0 bases from V and 2 from J, leaving 10 bases between them. Germline CDR1 reads LNHNV; CDR2 reads YYDKDF (reference sequence). The CDR3 consists of 15 residues.

The chain links TRBV13 to TRBJ1-3; D might be TRBD1 (5 bases). This CDR3 is 14 amino acids long. The V end was cut by 1 base, the J end by 8 bases, with 12 bases between. Germline CDR1 is PRHDT and CDR2 is FYEKMQ (reference sequence). CDR3 amino acids: CASSLDRRVDTIYF. The DNA for the CDR3 is TGTGCCAGCAGCTTAGACAGGAGGGTCGACACCATATATTTT.

This clone was recorded a few times. The chain recombines TRBV27 with TRBJ1-5; D remains ambiguous. The V gene's germline CDR1 is MNHEY and CDR2 SMNVEV (reference sequence). This CDR3 has 13 residues. V lost 2 bases to trimming and J lost 7 bases, with 9 bases between them. The CDR3 DNA follows: TGTGCCAGCAGTTTACCTCTCCGGCAGCCCCAGCATTTT. Its protein is CASSLPLRQPQHF.

This chain uses TRBV7-8 with TRBJ2-3, with D hard to call. The V end lost 0 bases, the J end lost 4 bases, and 5 bases lay between the germline ends. CDR1 is SGHVS and CDR2 is FQNEAQ in the germline V gene. The CDR3 is made up of 13 amino acids. This chain's CDR3 is CASSLASADTQYF. The DNA for the CDR3 is TGTGCCAGCAGCTTAGCCAGCGCAGATACGCAGTATTTT.